This T cell receptor beta chain appears in the sequencing data of a study of Ad26.COV2.S vaccination and SARS-CoV-2 variants (dated by TCRdb to the early 2020s). Turning to the overall study: Vaccine-arm donors were drawn from COV1001, a multicentre, randomized, double-blind, placebo-controlled phase I-IIa trial of Ad26.COV2.S in healthy adults. Ad26.COV2.S was given intramuscularly at 5x10^10 or 1x10^11 viral particles, as a single shot or as two shots 56 days apart. Sequencing of the TCRbeta repertoire served to evaluate the specificity and breadth of SARS-CoV-2-reactive T cell receptors following Ad26.COV2.S vaccination. The TCR-sequenced set comprised around 32 samples: roughly 19 Ad26.COV2.S vaccine recipients, 5 placebo recipients and 8 SARS-CoV-2 convalescent individuals. Trial participants were randomized into five groups of five: low-dose or high-dose Ad26.COV2.S given once or twice, or placebo on both occasions. Throughout the experiments and outcome assessment, investigators stayed blinded to trial group allocation.

The immunoSEQ Assay was the method used to sequence TCRbeta CDR3 regions. After extraction, genomic DNA underwent amplification by bias-controlled multiplex PCR, followed by high-throughput sequencing. As for the authors' bioinformatics: To quantify the absolute abundance of each unique TCRbeta CDR3 region, sequences were collapsed and filtered. Usable DNA was measured by amplifying reference genes present in all nucleated cells, and TCRbeta template counts were normalized to that usable DNA to estimate T cell fraction. Repertoire TCRs were annotated as SARS-CoV-2-specific by exact matching of V gene, CDR3 amino acid sequence and J gene to a known reactive TCR set. MIRA supplied the reference SARS-CoV-2 TCR set, which was filtered for enrichment in COVID-19-positive ImmuneCODE repertoires so that public or cross-reactive TCRs were removed. Using the MIRA antigens, annotated TCRs were further analysed by specific ORF or by position within an ORF. Breadth was defined as the number of annotated unique rearrangements divided by the total number of unique productive rearrangements, and depth was defined as the summed frequency of the annotated unique rearrangements. TCR breadth was compared between groups using two-sided Wilcoxon rank-sum tests. In its TCRdb copy, this immuneACCESS table keeps in-frame sequences only and misses some clones. Where compared with another copy, unresolved V genes explain less than half of these, and the others have no known cause. Clonal size and the V and J genes are those of that table, whereas D and trimming came from the DNA. In this sample the table shows about 350,000 clones, 75% to 90% of which occur a single time. The ten largest clonotypes hold roughly a tenth of the sample.

Summary of the overall study and its limitations: The authors noted that total T cell responses may have been underestimated by the TCR breadth and depth analyses. Spike-specific TCR breadth was higher in Ad26.COV2.S recipients than in placebo recipients (P = 0.0014). After vaccination, substantial breadth of spike-specific CD8+ and CD4+ T cell responses was reported. Comparing responses between vaccine doses or regimens was not something the study was powered to do. Non-spike TCR breadth was comparable between vaccine and placebo recipients, consistent with the vaccine containing only spike.

As to this clone: Its antigen remains undetermined. Base quality data are lacking; no much larger clone is found one base away.

The sample's treatment or condition label is to be understood as: 19 received Ad26.COV2.S at low or high dose, single or two shots; 5 received placebo; per-sample allocation not given. For vaccine and placebo recipients, the sequenced repertoires came from samples collected on day 63 after the first injection. Cohort 1b enrolled around 24 adults aged 18-55 years at a single site in Boston, USA, between 29 July and 7 August 2020. Ad26.COV2.S was a replication-incompetent adenovirus type 26 vector that expressed a prefusion-stabilized SARS-CoV-2 spike protein derived from the original Wuhan strain. The CDR3 has 14 amino acids, counting the end cysteine and phenylalanine. The DNA shown is the 42-base CDR3, in frame from base 1. Between the V and J ends, shortened by 5 bases and 4 bases respectively, the junction contains 13 bases. CDR1 is given as SGHNT and CDR2 as YENEEA, both from the germline V gene.

Sequencing was performed on peripheral blood, taken in a trial of Ad26.COV2.S vaccine versus placebo. This receptor was obtained from a person aged 18-65 years who received the Ad26.COV2.S COVID-19 vaccine or a placebo. The sequence is built from TRBV11-3 and TRBJ2-3; no D gene is confidently identified. At the DNA level, the sequence is TGTGCCAGCAGCGACTCATCCGAGGCAGATACGCAGTATTTT. Translated, this is CASSDSSEADTQYF.